This T cell receptor beta chain was recovered during a study of T cells in Graves' hyperthyroidism and ophthalmopathy. Study-wide findings and caveats: Blood samples included most of the expanded thyroid clonotypes exceeding 0.001.

In the case of this clonotype: Its antigen is still unknown.

The CDR3 contains 16 residues. The germline gives CDR1 SGHTA, CDR2 FQGNSA. Trimming cost V 4 bases and J 1 base, with 14 bases left between them. The investigators amplified TCR beta CDR3 regions from RNA transcripts. First-round RT-PCR targeting the TCR CDR3 was performed with the HTBI primer set. TCRdb called the multiplex PCR reads again in MiXCR, with one record for every CDR3 protein. This table has 500,000 to 600,000 distinct CDR3 sequences, roughly 46% appearing once. This receptor was obtained from a woman under 30 with Graves' hyperthyroidism. Sequenced material: peripheral blood or thyroid tissue (not recorded which). The chain links TRBV7-2 to TRBJ1-3; TRBD1 might be the D (6 bases). The CDR3 DNA sequence: TGTGCCAGCAGCTACGGACTAGGACAGTCTGGAAACACCATATATTTT. It is translated as CASSYGLGQSGNTIYF.